The clone carrying this T cell receptor (beta chain) was seen only a few times. The antigen is undetermined. This entry comes from a study of T cells after yellow fever vaccination. The wider study: Where fractions had low cell numbers, libraries were prepared from them with the SMART-Seq v4 Ultra Low Input RNA kit.

Study results and caveats: Reappearance after the booster was seen for most primary-vaccination clones, at roughly 96% CD4 and about 90% CD8.

MiXCR, run by TCRdb on the 5' RACE reads, gives a single entry per CDR3 protein. The table includes some 220,000 distinct CDR3 sequences, 3% to 3.5% detected once. Sequenced here: CD4+ T cells sorted from PBMCs, sampled 10 days after the yellow fever booster vaccination. The source of this sequence is a man in his late teens or twenties who received the YFV17D yellow fever vaccine.

The CDR3 nucleotides are TGCGCCAGCAGCCGCCTAAACAGGGATCCTGGAAACACCATATATTTT. Translated: CASSRLNRDPGNTIYF. The V gene is TRBV4-1, the J gene TRBJ1-3; maybe TRBD1 (6 bases). This CDR3 has 16 residues. Trimming stripped 4 bases from V and 2 bases from J, with 15 bases between. The germline V gene has CDR1 MGHRA and CDR2 YSYEKL.